This is a list of T cell receptor beta chains from one sample in a study of T cells in Graves' hyperthyroidism and ophthalmopathy. Each CDR3 protein is one row after TCRdb ran MiXCR on the multiplex PCR reads. The table records 700,000 or so distinct CDR3 sequences, approximately 14% of them present only once. Sequencing input: blood. Receptors were obtained from a woman aged 50 to 60 with Graves' ophthalmopathy. Each CDR3 is given with its conserved first and last residue. D genes are given only for firm matches. Clone size is stated in some rows and not others, as once, few, many or a class when expanded.

D: -; J: TRBJ1-6; V: TRBV7-3; size: -; DNA: TGTGCCAGCAGCTTAGCGAGCCTAGTCTCACCCCTCCACTTT; CDR3: CASSLASLVSPLHF
D: -; J: TRBJ2-7; V: TRBV5-1; size: many; DNA: TGCGCCAGCAGCTTAGCACAGGCGGCCTACGAGCAGTACTTC; CDR3: CASSLAQAAYEQYF
D: -; J: TRBJ2-1; V: TRBV7-2; size: many; DNA: TGTGCCAGCAGCCGTACACTAGGGTCCTCCAATGAGCAGTTCTTC; CDR3: CASSRTLGSSNEQFF
D: -; J: TRBJ2-1; V: TRBV7-9; size: few; DNA: TGTGCCAGCAGCGCCTCAGGGTCAGGGTCCTACAATGAGCAGTTCTTC; CDR3: CASSASGSGSYNEQFF
D: -; J: TRBJ2-4; V: TRBV5-1; size: many; DNA: TGCGCCAGCAGCTTGGCCGCGGGAAGACTAGCCAAAAACATTCAGTACTTC; CDR3: CASSLAAGRLAKNIQYF
D: -; J: TRBJ1-2; V: TRBV18; size: many; DNA: TGTGCCAGCTCACGAGGAGGACGAATGTATGGCTACACCTTC; CDR3: CASSRGGRMYGYTF
D: -; J: TRBJ2-1; V: TRBV6-1; size: few; DNA: TGTGCCAGCGTTTCAAGAGGTGGGAGCTCCTACAATGAGCAGTTCTTC; CDR3: CASVSRGGSSYNEQFF
D: TRBD1; J: TRBJ2-7; V: TRBV12-3/TRBV12-4; size: -; DNA: TGTGCCAGCAGCCCCGGGTGGGCAGGGGGCCAGCAGTACTTC; CDR3: CASSPGWAGGQQYF
D: -; J: TRBJ2-5; V: TRBV20-1; size: many; DNA: TGCAGTGCTAGAGAGGTGGAAGAGACCCAGTACTTC; CDR3: CSAREVEETQYF
D: -; J: TRBJ2-1; V: TRBV7-2; size: few; DNA: TGTGCCAGCAGCCTCCGAAGGTTAAGTGAGCAGTTCTTC; CDR3: CASSLRRLSEQFF
D: TRBD1; J: TRBJ1-2; V: TRBV29-1; size: many; DNA: TGCAGCGTCCCGGACAGGAACTATGGCTACACCTTC; CDR3: CSVPDRNYGYTF
D: TRBD1; J: TRBJ2-1; V: TRBV6-2/TRBV6-3; size: many; DNA: TGTGCCAGCACCCGGACAGGGGCAATGAGGCAGTTCTTC; CDR3: CASTRTGAMRQFF
D: TRBD2; J: TRBJ2-5; V: TRBV15; size: -; DNA: TGTGCCACCAGCGACCCCAAACCAGGGCCCGAGGGACTAGCGGGAGCCCCCCAAGAGACCCAGTACTTC; CDR3: CATSDPKPGPEGLAGAPQETQYF
D: -; J: TRBJ1-1; V: TRBV4-2; size: few; DNA: TGTGCCAGCAGCCAAGAGTTTTCAGCAGGAACTGAAGCTTTCTTT; CDR3: CASSQEFSAGTEAFF
D: -; J: TRBJ2-3; V: TRBV28; size: few; DNA: TGTGCCAGCACCCCTTCAGTAGCGATAACAGATACGCAGTATTTT; CDR3: CASTPSVAITDTQYF
D: TRBD1; J: TRBJ2-3; V: TRBV7-3; size: many; DNA: TGTGCCAGCAGCCCTCGACAGGGGGCAAATACGCAGTATTTT; CDR3: CASSPRQGANTQYF
D: -; J: TRBJ2-7; V: TRBV7-6; size: many; DNA: TGTGCCAGCAGCCCGTCCGTGGGGGCCGGTCCGCGGTCTCACCCACACAGCTCCTACGAGCAGTACTTC; CDR3: CASSPSVGAGPRSHPHSSYEQYF
D: TRBD2; J: TRBJ2-1; V: TRBV7-9; size: many; DNA: TGTGCCAGCAGCCTCGGACTAGCGGGAGTAAGTTTCGATGAGCAGTTCTTC; CDR3: CASSLGLAGVSFDEQFF
D: TRBD2; J: TRBJ2-1; V: TRBV7-9; size: few; DNA: TGTGCCAGCAGCGGGGGGGGGAGTTTTAACAATGAGCAGTTCTTC; CDR3: CASSGGGSFNNEQFF
D: TRBD1; J: TRBJ2-2; V: TRBV6-2/TRBV6-3; size: many; DNA: TGTGCCAGCAGGACAGGGGGCGACACCGGGGAGCTGTTTTTT; CDR3: CASRTGGDTGELFF
D: TRBD2; J: TRBJ2-1; V: TRBV11-1; size: -; DNA: TGCGCCAGCAGCCAAACTCTAGCGGGAGGGTTTGTTGAGCAGTTCTTC; CDR3: CASSQTLAGGFVEQFF
D: -; J: TRBJ2-2; V: TRBV29-1; size: few; DNA: TGCAGCGTTGAAAACGGGAGTCTCACCGGGGAGCTGTTTTTT; CDR3: CSVENGSLTGELFF
D: -; J: TRBJ1-5; V: TRBV28; size: -; DNA: TGTGCCAGCAACTCCCCAAGGACAGCAAGCAATCAGCCCCAGCATTTT; CDR3: CASNSPRTASNQPQHF
D: -; J: TRBJ2-7; V: TRBV28; size: many; DNA: TGTGCCAGCGCCGGAGGGGCGGCCCCCTACGAGCAGTACTTC; CDR3: CASAGGAAPYEQYF
D: -; J: TRBJ2-7; V: TRBV7-8; size: many; DNA: TGTGCCAGCAGCTTCAGAACGATGCAGGGATACGAGCAGTACTTC; CDR3: CASSFRTMQGYEQYF
D: TRBD2; J: TRBJ2-1; V: TRBV12-3/TRBV12-4; size: many; DNA: TGTGCCAGCAGACCCCGTGGGACTAGCGGAAAGGGGGGCTACAATGAGCAGTTCTTC; CDR3: CASRPRGTSGKGGYNEQFF
D: -; J: TRBJ2-1; V: TRBV6-5; size: -; DNA: TGTGCCAGCAGTTACACAGCCTTGGACAGACAGTTCTTC; CDR3: CASSYTALDRQFF
D: TRBD2; J: TRBJ2-1; V: TRBV7-6; size: many; DNA: TGTGCCAGCAGCTTAGCGTTAACGGGAGGGAACAATGGGCAGTTCTTC; CDR3: CASSLALTGGNNGQFF
D: TRBD1; J: TRBJ2-7; V: TRBV28; size: -; DNA: TGTGCCAGCAGTGCTCCCGGGACAGTTTCCTACGAGCAGTACTTC; CDR3: CASSAPGTVSYEQYF
D: -; J: TRBJ1-5; V: TRBV12-3/TRBV12-4; size: many; DNA: TGTGCCAGCTCCCAAGGGCGAATTAATCAGCCCCAGCATTTT; CDR3: CASSQGRINQPQHF
D: TRBD1; J: TRBJ1-1; V: TRBV24-1; size: many; DNA: TGTGCCACCAAGGAGACAGGGAGGCCTGAAGCTTTCTTT; CDR3: CATKETGRPEAFF
D: -; J: TRBJ1-2; V: TRBV7-8; size: many; DNA: TGTGCCAGCAGCTTATACCCCAGGGTTCAGGACTATGGCTACACCTTC; CDR3: CASSLYPRVQDYGYTF
D: -; J: TRBJ2-2; V: TRBV27; size: many; DNA: TGTGCCAGCAGTTTTTGGAGGGGAGGAGGCACCGGGGAGCTGTTTTTT; CDR3: CASSFWRGGGTGELFF
D: -; J: TRBJ1-2; V: TRBV27; size: few; DNA: TGTGCCAGCAGGTCAGGGAGGGGCTACACCTTC; CDR3: CASRSGRGYTF
D: -; J: TRBJ1-1; V: TRBV20-1; size: many; DNA: TGCAGTGCTAGTTCTGCAGGGGCGGGTAACACTGAAGCTTTCTTT; CDR3: CSASSAGAGNTEAFF
D: -; J: TRBJ2-3; V: TRBV10-3; size: -; DNA: TGTGCCATCAAGCCGGTGGGCACAGGTACGCAGTATTTT; CDR3: CAIKPVGTGTQYF
D: TRBD1; J: TRBJ1-2; V: TRBV28; size: few; DNA: TGTGCCAGCACCGTAAAACAGGGGGCTTGGGGCTATGGCTACACCTTC; CDR3: CASTVKQGAWGYGYTF
D: -; J: TRBJ2-7; V: TRBV6-2/TRBV6-3; size: many; DNA: TGTGCCAGCAGTTACTTGGGCCTCTACGAGCAGTACTTC; CDR3: CASSYLGLYEQYF
D: -; J: TRBJ2-1; V: TRBV20-1; size: many; DNA: TGCAGTGCTAGCACCGGCCCCTACTCCTACAATGAGCAGTTCTTC; CDR3: CSASTGPYSYNEQFF
D: TRBD1; J: TRBJ2-7; V: TRBV4-3; size: few; DNA: TGCGCCAGCAGCCAAGAGGGACAGGCAGCCTACGAGCAGTACTTC; CDR3: CASSQEGQAAYEQYF
D: TRBD1; J: TRBJ2-2; V: TRBV7-2; size: many; DNA: TGTGCCAGCGGAAGGGACAGGGGAGTTCAGACCGGGGAGCTGTTTTTT; CDR3: CASGRDRGVQTGELFF